Shown below are 9 T cell receptor beta chains from a single sample sequenced in a study of T cells in Graves' hyperthyroidism and ophthalmopathy. Amplification yielded TCR beta CDR3 regions, with RNA transcripts as the source. Researchers ran a first-round RT-PCR on the TCR CDR3 using the HTBI primer set. MiXCR was run by TCRdb on the multiplex PCR reads, yielding one entry per CDR3 protein. The data contain some 380,000 distinct CDR3 sequences, about 14% of them singletons. Sequenced sample: blood. These receptors all stem from a man aged 25 to 40 with Graves' hyperthyroidism that later progressed to Graves' ophthalmopathy.

This clonotype was seen ten or more times. V usage is TRBV7-8 and J usage is TRBJ1-1, with 7 bases matching TRBD1. This CDR3 region has 14 residues. Germline V gene lookup returns CDR1 SGHVS and CDR2 FQNEAQ. V dropped 4 bases and J dropped 1; count of bases not matched to a gene: 3. The CDR3 protein is CASSSRGANTEAFF. In DNA form, the CDR3 reads TGTGCCAGCAGCTCCAGGGGGGCGAACACTGAAGCTTTCTTT.

This clonotype was counted ten times or more. J is TRBJ2-1 and V is TRBV7-9; TRBD2 agrees at 7 bases. CDR3 length: 13 residues. V dropped 6 bases and J dropped 6; count of bases not matched to a gene: 5. Germline V CDR1 and CDR2: SEHNR, FQNEAQ (reference sequence). The CDR3 loop is CASRSGEGNEQFF. CDR3 nucleotides: TGTGCCAGCAGATCCGGGGAGGGCAATGAGCAGTTCTTC.

This clonotype has a handful of counts. The chain has TRBV20-1 and TRBJ1-1; no firm D call. The germline V gene has CDR1 DFQATT and CDR2 SNEGSKA (reference sequence). V was clipped by 4 bases and J by 3 bases, with 6 bases between them. The CDR3 contains 11 residues. The CDR3, as DNA: TGCAGTGCTACGGGGTACACTGAAGCTTTCTTT. Its translation: CSATGYTEAFF.

The V gene is TRBV15, the J gene TRBJ2-2, with 12 bases fitting TRBD2. Germline trimming cut 0 bases from V and 0 bases from J; bases unmatched to any gene: 8. Germline CDR1 reads LNHNV; CDR2 reads YYDKDF (reference sequence). CDR3 length: 20 residues. In nucleotides, the CDR3 is TGTGCCACCAGCAGAGATCCTACTAGCGGGGGGAGAACGAACACCGGGGAGCTGTTTTTT. It encodes CATSRDPTSGGRTNTGELFF.

The chain uses TRBV19 and TRBJ2-7; no firm D call. The germline V and J ends were trimmed by 4 bases and 3 bases, with 4 bases remaining between them. The CDR3 runs to 11 residues. Germline values: CDR1 LNHDA, CDR2 SQIVND (reference sequence). The chain's CDR3 is CASSNRYEQYF. For the CDR3, the DNA is TGTGCCAGTAGTAACCGCTACGAGCAGTACTTC.

V gene TRBV5-1 combines with J gene TRBJ2-3; no clear D gene. The V gene's germline CDR1 is SGHRS and CDR2 YFSETQ. The ends were cut back, 0 bases at V and 0 bases at J, with 8 bases in the middle. The CDR3 is made up of 15 amino acids. This CDR3 is CASSLVVVSTDTQYF. For the CDR3, the DNA is TGCGCCAGCAGCTTGGTCGTGGTTAGCACAGATACGCAGTATTTT.

This chain uses TRBV11-2 with TRBJ1-1; D is perhaps TRBD1 (6 bases). Trimming left V 0 bases short and J 5 bases short, with 13 bases between. The CDR3 runs to 15 residues. CDR1 SGHAT and CDR2 FQNNGV come from the germline V gene. CDR3 sequence reads: CASSLDPGALTEAFF. The DNA for the CDR3 is TGTGCCAGCAGCTTAGATCCGGGGGCGCTTACTGAAGCTTTCTTT. Looking up the rest from reference TRBV11-2 and TRBJ1-1 gives the full variable domain: EAGVAQSPRYKIIEKRQSVAFWCNPISGHATLYWYQQILGQGPKLLIQFQNNGVVDDSQLPKDRFSAERLKGVDSTLKIQPAKLEDSAVYLCASSLDPGALTEAFFGQGTRLTVV.

This clonotype was recorded many times. The chain has TRBV7-9 and TRBJ2-5; the D gene is possibly TRBD2 (5 bases). The germline CDR1 and CDR2 sequences are SEHNR and FQNEAQ (reference sequence). V lost 5 bases and J 3 bases, leaving 16 bases between the germline ends. This CDR3 has 15 residues. In DNA form, the CDR3 reads TGTGCCAGCAGCCCCCTTACGGGAAAAAAAGAGACCCAGTACTTC. This codes for CASSPLTGKKETQYF.

DNA for the CDR3: TGTGCCAGCAACCCAGGGACTACAGAGACCCAGTACTTC. This codes for CASNPGTTETQYF. The gene calls are TRBV12-3 or TRBV12-4 and TRBJ2-5; 7 bases are a match to TRBD2. The CDR3 extends over 13 amino acids. The V segment lost 7 bases and the J segment 4 bases; nucleotides outside the gene matches: 6.